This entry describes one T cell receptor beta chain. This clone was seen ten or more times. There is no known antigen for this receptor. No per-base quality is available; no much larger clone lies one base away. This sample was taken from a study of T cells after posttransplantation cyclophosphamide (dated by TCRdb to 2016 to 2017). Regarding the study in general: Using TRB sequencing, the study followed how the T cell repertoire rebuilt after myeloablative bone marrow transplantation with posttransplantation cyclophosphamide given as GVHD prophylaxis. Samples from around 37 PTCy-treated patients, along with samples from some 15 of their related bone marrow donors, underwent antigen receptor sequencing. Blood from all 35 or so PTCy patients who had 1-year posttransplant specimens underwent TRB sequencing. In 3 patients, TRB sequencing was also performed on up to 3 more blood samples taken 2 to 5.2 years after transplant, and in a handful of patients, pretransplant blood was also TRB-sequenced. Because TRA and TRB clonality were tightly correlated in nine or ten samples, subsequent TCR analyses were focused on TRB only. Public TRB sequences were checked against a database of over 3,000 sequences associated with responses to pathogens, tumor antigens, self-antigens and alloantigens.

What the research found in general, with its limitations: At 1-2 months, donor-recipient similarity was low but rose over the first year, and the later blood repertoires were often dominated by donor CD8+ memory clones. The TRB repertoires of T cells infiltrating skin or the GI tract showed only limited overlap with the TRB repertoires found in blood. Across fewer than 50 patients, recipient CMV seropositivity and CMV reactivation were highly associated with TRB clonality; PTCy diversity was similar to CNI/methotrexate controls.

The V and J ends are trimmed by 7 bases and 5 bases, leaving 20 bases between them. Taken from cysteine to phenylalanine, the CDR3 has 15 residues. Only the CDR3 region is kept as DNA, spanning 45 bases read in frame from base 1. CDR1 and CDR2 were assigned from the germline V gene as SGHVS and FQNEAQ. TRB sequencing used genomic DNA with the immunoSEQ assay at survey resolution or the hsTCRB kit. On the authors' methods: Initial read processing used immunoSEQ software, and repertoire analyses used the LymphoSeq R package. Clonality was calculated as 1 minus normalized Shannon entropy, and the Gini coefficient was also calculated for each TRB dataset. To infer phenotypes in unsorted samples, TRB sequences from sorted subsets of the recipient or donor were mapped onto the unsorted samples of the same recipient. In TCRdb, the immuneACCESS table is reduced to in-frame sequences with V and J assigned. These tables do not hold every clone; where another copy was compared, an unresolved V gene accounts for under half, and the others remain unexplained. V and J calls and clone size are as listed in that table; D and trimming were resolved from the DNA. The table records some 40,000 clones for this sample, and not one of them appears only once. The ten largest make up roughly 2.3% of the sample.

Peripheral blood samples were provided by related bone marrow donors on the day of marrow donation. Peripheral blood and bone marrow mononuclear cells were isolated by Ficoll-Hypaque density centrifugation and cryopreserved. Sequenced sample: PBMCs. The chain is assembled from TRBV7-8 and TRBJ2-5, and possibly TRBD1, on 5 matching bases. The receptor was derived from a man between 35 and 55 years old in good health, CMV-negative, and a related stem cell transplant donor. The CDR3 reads CASTLQGTGRETQYF. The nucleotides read TGTGCCAGCACCCTTCAGGGAACAGGAAGGGAGACCCAGTACTTC.